This record concerns one T cell receptor beta chain sequence. The clone's antigen remains unknown. Base-call qualities are not available, and no considerably larger clone is one nucleotide away. Whole blood was collected in K2EDTA tubes by collaborating institutions according to the institutions' own protocols. Collaborator samples were shipped for TCRbeta analysis as frozen whole blood, isolated PBMCs, or DNA extracted from either sample type. The sample originates from a study of blood T cell repertoires in COVID-19 (dated by TCRdb to 2020 to 2022). At the level of the whole study: The collaborator samples originated in the United States, Italy and Spain and spanned the acute and convalescent phases of COVID-19. The prospective study material was composed of cDNA or gDNA derived from T cells, B-cell-depleted T cells, or PBMCs. The repertoires were released in a freely available public database meant as a resource for research on the immune response to SARS-CoV-2. Sample metadata almost always included a de-identified subject ID, COVID-19 status, age in years and sex. The samples were drawn from two sources: the first 160 participants of the ongoing ImmuneRACE study, and 1,254 subjects contributed by 6 global collaborators. HLA class I and class II types, where available, came from metadata supplied by the sample provider rather than from assay-based typing. The dataset comprised deeply sampled blood TCRbeta repertoires from subjects exposed to, actively infected with, or recovered from COVID-19. Broad study findings and their caveats: How much clinical and demographic metadata was included differed by source and by participant, and the metadata was provided uncurated.

As encoded in the germline V gene, CDR1 is LGHNA while CDR2 is YSLEER. Its CDR3 holds 14 amino acids, cysteine through phenylalanine. The read is trimmed to its CDR3 DNA, 42 bases read in frame from base 1. Cut back by 0 bases and 9 bases, the V and J ends lie 12 bases apart. TCRbeta CDR3 regions were amplified from genomic DNA by means of the immunoSEQ Assay, a bias-controlled multiplex PCR. Turning to the authors' computational methods: Nucleated cell counts per sample were estimated from amplification of reference gene primers within the assay. Sequence reads were collapsed and filtered to measure the absolute abundance of every unique TCRbeta CDR3 rearrangement. Productive Simpson clonality was computed per sample as the square root of Simpson's diversity index over productive rearrangements. TCRdb took this table from immuneACCESS and kept in-frame rearrangements with V and J called. Such tables lack part of the clones; where checked against another copy, unresolved V genes explain under half of the gap, and the rest is unexplained. V and J calls and clone size are those listed in that table; D and trimming were worked out from the DNA. The sample yields 200,000 to 250,000 clones; around 83% were counted once. The ten largest clones represent approximately 10% of the sample.

The chain couples TRBV4-3 to TRBJ2-1; the D gene cannot be resolved reliably. What was sequenced was peripheral blood. This receptor was obtained from a man aged 50-59 years with active or convalescent COVID-19. The CDR3 has the sequence CASSQEGQLREQFF. Read as DNA, the sequence is TGCGCCAGCAGCCAAGAGGGCCAGCTACGTGAGCAGTTCTTC.